Each of the 5 T cell receptor beta chains below was sequenced from the same sample in a study of cytomegalovirus exposure and HLA in healthy donors. Use of 60 Vbeta and 13 Jbeta primers characterized the PCR. The repertoire was sequenced with immunoSEQ multiplex PCR; TCRdb's copy has only in-frame clones and lacks some. The data contain more than 90,000 clones, roughly 68% of them seen just once; the ten biggest clones take up 0.87%. What was sequenced was PBMCs. The receptors were gathered from a young woman in good health and CMV-seronegative.

V gene TRBV5-6 combines with J gene TRBJ2-3; 9 bases line up with TRBD2. With 4 bases clipped from V and 3 bases from J, the junction kept 6 bases outside the gene matches. The CDR3 runs to 15 residues. From germline, CDR1 is SGHDT and CDR2 YYEEEE. CDR3 protein: CASSGLAGVTDTQYF. The CDR3 nucleotides are TGTGCCAGCAGCGGATTAGCGGGAGTAACAGATACGCAGTATTTT.

CDR3 DNA sequence: TGTGCCAGCAGCTCAGAGCGGGAGTCTGAGCAGTTCTTC. Protein: CASSSERESEQFF. This rearrangement joins TRBV11-3 to TRBJ2-1, with 8 bases identical to TRBD2. This CDR3 comprises 13 residues. Germline CDR1 and CDR2: SGHNT and YENEEA. With V trimmed by 4 bases and J by 9 bases, 5 bases remained unmatched. Together with reference TRBV11-3 and TRBJ2-1, the CDR3 gives the full variable domain: EAGVVQSPRYKIIEKKQPVAFWCNPISGHNTLYWYLQNLGQGPELLIRYENEEAVDDSQLPKDRFSAERLKGVDSTLKIQPAELGDSAVYLCASSSERESEQFFGPGTRLTVL.

This chain joins TRBV5-6 and TRBJ1-1; 7 nucleotides agree with TRBD1. Looked up from germline, CDR1 is SGHDT and CDR2 is YYEEEE. Trimming took 4 bases from V and 3 from J; bases not matched to a gene: 9. The CDR3 totals 15 residues. The chain's CDR3 is CASSRDRDLYTEAFF. CDR3 DNA: TGTGCCAGCAGCCGGGACAGAGATCTTTACACTGAAGCTTTCTTT.

The chain couples TRBV27 to TRBJ2-7, with 7 bases lining up with TRBD1. Germline CDR1 MNHEY, CDR2 SMNVEV (reference sequence). V dropped 0 bases and J dropped 2; count of bases not matched to a gene: 4. CDR3 length: 15 amino acids. This chain's CDR3 is CASSLSQTGAYEQYF. CDR3 coding DNA: TGTGCCAGCAGTTTATCCCAAACAGGGGCCTACGAGCAGTACTTC.

The chain links TRBV2 to TRBJ1-2, with D unclear. The ends were cut back, 3 bases at V and 5 bases at J, with 10 bases in the middle. Germline-derived CDR1 and CDR2 are SNHLY and FYNNEI. There are 13 residues in the CDR3. The CDR3 protein is CASSEFEHYGYTF. DNA of the CDR3: TGTGCCAGCAGTGAGTTCGAACATTATGGCTACACCTTC.